Below, 8 T cell receptor beta chains from the same sample are listed, as sequenced in a study of T cells in Graves' hyperthyroidism and ophthalmopathy. RNA transcripts provided the source from which TCR beta CDR3 regions were amplified. With the HTBI primer set, the TCR CDR3 went through a first round of RT-PCR. TCRdb reprocessed the multiplex PCR reads via MiXCR and lists one record per CDR3 protein. The table includes more than 650,000 distinct CDR3 sequences, 14% detected once. Source material: blood. Receptors were obtained from a young woman with Graves' hyperthyroidism.

This clonotype occurred a few times. This chain connects TRBV12-3 or TRBV12-4 to TRBJ1-3; D is possibly TRBD1 (6 bases). The V and J ends lost 6 bases and 2 bases respectively, with 17 bases between them. The CDR3 is 16 amino acids. CDR3 sequence reads: CASSLGSAGAGNTIYF. The CDR3 coding sequence is TGTGCCAGCAGCCTCGGTTCGGCAGGGGCTGGAAACACCATATATTTT.

A note on this clonotype: A single base separates this from a much larger clone, so it may be a read error. V and J are TRBV24-1 and TRBJ2-1; 7 bases line up with TRBD2. The germline V gene encodes CDR1 KGHDR and CDR2 SFDVKD. The CDR3 is 14 amino acids. The CDR3 protein is CATSDSGKVGEQSF. CDR3 in DNA: TGTGCCACCAGTGATAGCGGGAAAGTTGGTGAGCAGTCCTTC.

This clonotype was recorded a few times. The V and J genes are TRBV19 and TRBJ2-7, with 9 bases identical to TRBD2. The CDR3 loop spans 13 amino acids. Germline V CDR1 and CDR2: LNHDA, SQIVND (reference sequence). Trimming removed 3 bases from V and 7 bases from J; junction bases left unmatched: 4. The CDR3 DNA follows: TGTGCCAGTAGTATGGGTCTAGCGGGGGAGCAGTACTTC. Translation: CASSMGLAGEQYF.

This chain connects TRBV20-1 to TRBJ1-4, with unresolved D. Trimming cost V 6 bases and J 8 bases, with 13 bases left between them. From germline, CDR1 is DFQATT and CDR2 SNEGSKA (reference sequence). The CDR3 consists of 12 residues. The CDR3 DNA follows: TGCAGTGCCGCCCTGCTCGGAGAAAAACTGTTTTTT. It is translated as CSAALLGEKLFF.

This clonotype was picked up a small number of times. The chain uses TRBV4-1 and TRBJ2-3; D might be TRBD1 (6 bases). V was pared by 6 bases and J by 8 bases, with 12 bases between. Germline lookup yields CDR1 MGHRA and CDR2 YSYEKL. The CDR3 length is 12 residues. The DNA for the CDR3 is TGCGCCAGCAGAGAGGCCAGGGGTACGCAGTATTTT. The encoded protein is CASREARGTQYF.

This clonotype was counted a few times. The CDR3 bases are TGTGCCAGCAGCATCGCATTCAATCAGCCCCAGCATTTT. This sequence encodes CASSIAFNQPQHF. V usage is TRBV7-9 and J usage is TRBJ1-5; D remains unclear. CDR1 SEHNR and CDR2 FQNEAQ come from the germline V gene (reference sequence). The CDR3 totals 13 residues. Trimming removed 5 bases at V and 3 bases at J, with 8 bases between.

This clonotype was found many times. The chain has TRBV2 and TRBJ2-3; TRBD1 agrees at 11 bases. Germline lookup yields CDR1 SNHLY and CDR2 FYNNEI. The CDR3 extends over 14 amino acids. V shed 4 bases, J shed 4 bases, and the junction held 1 base outside the gene matches. Here the CDR3 reads CASSAGQGADTQYF. The CDR3 DNA reads as TGTGCCAGCAGTGCGGGACAGGGGGCAGATACGCAGTATTTT.

This clonotype occurred once. It may be a read error: a sequence one base away is much more abundant. The chain is built from TRBV7-2 and TRBJ2-7; D unresolved. The CDR3 runs to 12 residues. V was shortened by 1 base and J by 7 bases, with 8 bases between the two germline ends. In germline, CDR1 is SGHTA, CDR2 FQGNSA. This CDR3 reads CASSLVGIEQYF. CDR3 DNA: TGTGCCAGCAGCTTAGTTGGGATTGAGCAGTACTTC.